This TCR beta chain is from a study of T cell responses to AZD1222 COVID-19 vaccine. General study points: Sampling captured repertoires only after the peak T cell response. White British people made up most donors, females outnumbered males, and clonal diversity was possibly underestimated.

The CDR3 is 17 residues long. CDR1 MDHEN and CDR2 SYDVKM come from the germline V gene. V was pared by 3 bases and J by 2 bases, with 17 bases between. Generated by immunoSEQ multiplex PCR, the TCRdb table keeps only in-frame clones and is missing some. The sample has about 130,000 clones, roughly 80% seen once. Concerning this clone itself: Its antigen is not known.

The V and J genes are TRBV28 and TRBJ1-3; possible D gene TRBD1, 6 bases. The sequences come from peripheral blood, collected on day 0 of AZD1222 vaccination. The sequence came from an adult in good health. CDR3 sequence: CASSLDRGARAGNTIYF. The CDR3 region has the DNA TGTGCCAGCAGTTTGGACCGGGGGGCTCGGGCTGGAAACACCATATATTTT.